The 8 T cell receptor beta chains reported below all come from one sample, sequenced in a study of T-cell memory formation after mild COVID-19. TCRdb fed the 5' RACE reads into MiXCR, producing one record per CDR3 protein. The table shows 300,000 to 350,000 distinct CDR3 sequences, with over 10% occurring only once. What was sequenced was PBMCs or a T cell subset sorted from them (not recorded which). All receptors come from a man younger than 35 who had mild COVID-19 (a few samples of this study predate the infection). Cell type and time point are not known.

The rearrangement links TRBV12-3 or TRBV12-4 to TRBJ1-2; D unresolved. This CDR3 is 12 amino acids long. The V end lost 1 base, the J end lost 8 bases, and 8 bases lay between the germline ends. The CDR3 sequence: CASSLGGWGYTF. The CDR3 bases are TGTGCCAGCAGTTTAGGGGGATGGGGCTACACCTTC.

The chain has TRBV4-3 and TRBJ1-5; D unresolved. Germline lookup yields CDR1 LGHNA and CDR2 YSLEER. V was shortened by 1 base and J by 0 bases, with 10 bases between the two germline ends. This CDR3 is built from 16 residues. CDR3 coding DNA: TGCGCCAGCAGCCAAGTTTTGGGCATTAGCAATCAGCCCCAGCATTTT. This gives the protein CASSQVLGISNQPQHF.

This chain uses TRBV5-6 with TRBJ1-2; no reliable D call. This CDR3 region has 13 residues. Between the trimmed V and J ends, which lost 4 bases and 6 bases, there was a span of 13 bases. Germline assignment: CDR1 SGHDT and CDR2 YYEEEE. CDR3 loop: CASSPVRSHGYTF. DNA for the CDR3: TGTGCCAGCAGCCCGGTCAGGAGCCATGGCTACACCTTC.

This clonotype was counted many times. CDR3 residues: CSAWTGLDTEAFF. CDR3 in DNA: TGCAGTGCTTGGACAGGGCTGGACACTGAAGCTTTCTTT. This chain links TRBV20-1 with TRBJ1-1; 8 bases fit TRBD1. The ends lost 5 bases at V and 3 bases at J; junction bases unmatched: 5. The CDR3 contains 13 residues. Per the germline V gene, CDR1 is DFQATT and CDR2 is SNEGSKA (reference sequence).

This chain links TRBV7-9 with TRBJ2-1; no reliable D call. The V end lost 2 bases, the J end lost 4 bases, and 9 bases lay between the germline ends. Looked up from germline, CDR1 is SEHNR and CDR2 is FQNEAQ (reference sequence). CDR3 length equals 14 residues. The CDR3 bases are TGTGCCAGCAGCTTAACGACTTATTACAATGAGCAGTTCTTC. It is translated as CASSLTTYYNEQFF. Looking up the rest from reference TRBV7-9 and TRBJ2-1 gives the full variable domain: DTGVSQNPRHKITKRGQNVTFRCDPISEHNRLYWYRQTLGQGPEFLTYFQNEAQLEKSRLLSDRFSAERPKGSFSTLEIQRTEQGDSAMYLCASSLTTYYNEQFFGPGTRLTVL.

The V and J genes are TRBV3-1 and TRBJ1-1; the D gene is possibly TRBD1 (5 bases). The germline V gene has CDR1 LGHDT and CDR2 YNNKEL (reference sequence). V lost 0 bases to trimming and J lost 10 bases, with 12 bases between them. The CDR3 totals 13 residues. CDR3 in DNA: TGTGCCAGCAGCCAAGATCCGGGGACGGGAGCTTTCTTT. This encodes CASSQDPGTGAFF.

J is TRBJ2-5 and V is TRBV7-2; D is unresolved. The CDR3 loop spans 12 amino acids. The germline V gene has CDR1 SGHTA and CDR2 FQGNSA. V shed 2 bases and J shed 7 bases, with 8 bases lying between them. CDR3 sequence: CASSLIVGTQYF. The CDR3 DNA reads TGTGCCAGCAGCTTAATTGTAGGGACCCAGTACTTC.

The chain combines TRBV2 with TRBJ2-5, with D maybe TRBD1 (6 bases). The CDR3 is 15 amino acids. V gave up 6 bases and J gave up 8 bases, with 22 bases separating them. Germline V gene sequence: CDR1 SNHLY, CDR2 FYNNEI. CDR3 in DNA: TGTGCCAGCAGCGCACAGGGTCTCCACTCCCAAACCCAGTACTTC. Protein: CASSAQGLHSQTQYF.